The 7 T cell receptor beta chains below come from one sample, sequenced in a study of shared clonotypes between healthy human individuals. Method: immunoSEQ multiplex PCR; TCRdb's copy keeps in-frame clones and lacks some. The table has over 95,000 clones, less than 60% seen once. The specimen was PBMCs. These receptors were collected from a middle-aged woman in good health. Some clones in this sample may be carry-over from other donors' samples.

This chain links TRBV6-5 with TRBJ1-2; 9 bases are shared with TRBD1. CDR3 length: 13 amino acids. V dropped 5 bases and J dropped 7; count of bases not matched to a gene: 5. Germline V gene lookup returns CDR1 MNHEY and CDR2 SVGAGI. Written as DNA, the CDR3 is TGTGCCAGCAGTGGATGGGACAGGGCTGGCTACACCTTC. As protein: CASSGWDRAGYTF.

The table lists this clone with many counts. The V gene is TRBV29-1, the J gene TRBJ2-7; D not resolved. Germline V lookup: CDR1 SQVTM, CDR2 ANQGSEA. Trimming cost V 4 bases and J 4 bases, with 8 bases left between them. This CDR3 has 11 amino acids. CDR3 sequence reads: CSVGSWYEQYF. The DNA of the CDR3 is TGCAGCGTTGGATCTTGGTACGAGCAGTACTTC.

This chain links TRBV18 with TRBJ2-7; D remains unclear. The V gene lost 5 bases and the J gene lost 4 bases, with 6 bases spanning the gap. This CDR3 region has 11 residues. Germline V CDR1 and CDR2: KGHSH, LQKENI. CDR3 DNA: TGTGCCAGCTCATCATTGTACGAGCAGTACTTC. Protein product: CASSSLYEQYF.

The chain joins TRBV7-9 to TRBJ2-1; the D gene is possibly TRBD1 (6 bases). Trimming stripped 6 bases from V and 3 bases from J, with 21 bases between. CDR1 is SEHNR and CDR2 is FQNEAQ in the germline V gene (reference sequence). The CDR3 contains 17 residues. The CDR3 bases are TGTGCCAGCAGACAGGGCACAGGGAAACCTTTCTACAATGAGCAGTTCTTC. As protein: CASRQGTGKPFYNEQFF.

This chain uses TRBV29-1 with TRBJ2-1; D is perhaps TRBD2 (6 bases). Trimming cost V 7 bases and J 5 bases, with 21 bases left between them. Germline-derived CDR1 and CDR2 are SQVTM and ANQGSEA. The CDR3 spans 15 residues. The CDR3 sequence: CSAQKWGWGDNEQFF. For the CDR3, the DNA is TGCAGCGCCCAGAAGTGGGGCTGGGGGGACAATGAGCAGTTCTTC.

There are many counts of this clone. This CDR3 is also generated by other DNA sequences in the sample. The chain joins TRBV6-1 to TRBJ1-5; possible D gene TRBD1, 5 bases. CDR1 and CDR2 from the germline V gene are MNHNS and SASEGT. This CDR3 is built from 15 residues. The V end lost 1 base, the J end lost 6 bases, and 13 bases lay between the germline ends. CDR3 sequence reads: CASSEESRGFQPQHF. DNA of the CDR3: TGTGCCAGCAGTGAAGAAAGTAGGGGTTTTCAGCCCCAGCATTTT.

This clone came up many times. V usage is TRBV27 and J usage is TRBJ2-7, with a tentative D call TRBD1 (6 bases). The CDR3 spans 13 residues. Deletions cut 4 bases from V and 4 bases from J, with 11 bases between. Germline assignment: CDR1 MNHEY and CDR2 SMNVEV (reference sequence). CDR3 coding DNA: TGTGCCAGCAGTTCCGGACAGATTTACGAGCAGTACTTC. Translated: CASSSGQIYEQYF.